These 4 T cell receptor beta chains were all obtained from the same sample, sequenced in a study of T cell responses to AZD1222 COVID-19 vaccine. Data came from immunoSEQ multiplex PCR; TCRdb stores just in-frame clones and leaves some out. The sample carries some 130,000 clones, roughly 93% recorded once. Material: peripheral blood, obtained 28 days after the second AZD1222 dose. All receptors derive from an adult who received the AZD1222 COVID-19 vaccine.

This clone was counted a single time. The chain has TRBV5-5 and TRBJ1-4; no clear D gene. Germline V CDR1 and CDR2: SGHKS, YYEKEE (reference sequence). CDR3 length: 15 amino acids. Trimming left V 0 bases short and J 5 bases short, with 11 bases between. CDR3 coding DNA: TGTGCCAGCAGCTTGGTACCAGGCTCGAATGAAAAACTGTTTTTT. It specifies CASSLVPGSNEKLFF.

The rearrangement joins TRBV19 to TRBJ2-1, with D possibly called TRBD1 or TRBD2 (6 bases each). Germline CDR1 and CDR2: LNHDA and SQIVND (reference sequence). V shed 3 bases and J shed 0 bases, with 12 bases lying between them. The CDR3 contains 16 residues. This CDR3 reads CASSISGGLSYNEQFF. In DNA, the CDR3 is TGTGCCAGTAGTATCTCCGGGGGCCTCTCCTACAATGAGCAGTTCTTC.

The chain recombines TRBV4-2 with TRBJ1-2; D might be TRBD1 (5 bases). Per the germline V gene, CDR1 is LGHNA and CDR2 is YNFKEQ. The germline V and J ends were trimmed by 1 base and 1 base, with 13 bases remaining between them. The CDR3 contains 16 residues. CDR3 bases: TGTGCCAGCAGCCAAGGAAGTAGACAGATTAACTATGGCTACACCTTC. Amino acids: CASSQGSRQINYGYTF.

The V and J genes are TRBV5-1 and TRBJ2-3, with D possibly being TRBD1 (6 bases). This CDR3 comprises 14 residues. V shed 2 bases and J shed 2 bases, with 9 bases lying between them. In germline, CDR1 is SGHRS, CDR2 YFSETQ. The CDR3 DNA is TGCGCCAGCAGCTTTACAGGGACCACAGATACGCAGTATTTT. Translation gives CASSFTGTTDTQYF.